The 28 T cell receptor beta chains reported below all come from one sample, sequenced in a study of regulatory T cells in long-lasting Graves disease. Building the TCR beta libraries relied on iRepertoire HTBI primers, and CDR3 regions underwent Arm-PCR. TCRdb passed the multiplex PCR reads through MiXCR, listing each CDR3 protein once. The sample lists some 450,000 distinct CDR3 sequences, roughly a quarter seen once, with about a quarter in the top ten. Time point noted: persistent/refractory GD, antithyroid drugs over 5 years with positive TRAb. There was RNA extracted from PBMCs, and the TCR library was made from it. The sequences come from peripheral blood mononuclear cells (PBMCs), collected when the disease was refractory, from a patient treated with antithyroid drugs. These receptors all come from a female donor with Graves disease.

In this sample, this clonotype turned up a few times. The CDR3 spells CASSLVFGTSGMYAYEQYF. The CDR3 DNA sequence: TGTGCCAGCAGCTTAGTGTTCGGGACTAGCGGGATGTATGCCTACGAGCAGTACTTC. V usage is TRBV7-9 and J usage is TRBJ2-7, with 13 bases aligning to TRBD2. From germline, CDR1 is SEHNR and CDR2 FQNEAQ (reference sequence). The V gene end was trimmed by 1 base and the J gene end by 2 bases; junction bases not matched to a gene: 11. The CDR3 contains 19 residues.

This clonotype was observed many times. This chain uses TRBV2 with TRBJ1-2; unclear D gene. Trimming took 4 bases from V and 4 from J, leaving 10 bases between them. The CDR3 runs to 13 residues. The germline gives CDR1 SNHLY, CDR2 FYNNEI. The CDR3 loop reads CASSAGESYGYTF. Here the CDR3 DNA reads TGTGCCAGCAGTGCCGGAGAGAGCTATGGCTACACCTTC. Combining the CDR3 with reference TRBV2 and TRBJ1-2 gives the whole variable domain EPEVTQTPSHQVTQMGQEVILRCVPISNHLYFYWYRQILGQKVEFLVSFYNNEISEKSEIFDDQFSVERPDGSNFTLKIRSTKLEDSAMYFCASSAGESYGYTFGSGTRLTVV.

The V call is TRBV29-1, the J call TRBJ1-2; D unresolved. Germline V gives CDR1 SQVTM, CDR2 ANQGSEA. Trimming took 5 bases from V and 6 from J, leaving 13 bases between them. The CDR3 loop spans 12 amino acids. The CDR3 DNA is TGCAGCGTTAAGACTCCAGGTCATGGCTACACCTTC. This translates into CSVKTPGHGYTF.

The chain employs TRBV28 and TRBJ2-5; 11 bases match TRBD2. This CDR3 contains 16 residues. Trimming at V came to 8 bases and at J to 5 bases, leaving 13 bases not matched to a gene. Germline V gene data show CDR1 as MDHEN and CDR2 as SYDVKM. Here the CDR3 reads CASSPTSGISRETQYF. In DNA, the CDR3 is TGTGCCAGCTCTCCGACTAGCGGGATATCGAGGGAGACCCAGTACTTC. Based on the CDR3 plus reference TRBV28 and TRBJ2-5, the full variable domain is DVKVTQSSRYLVKRTGEKVFLECVQDMDHENMFWYRQDPGLGLRLIYFSYDVKMKEKGDIPEGYSVSREKKERFSLILESASTNQTSMYLCASSPTSGISRETQYFGPGTRLLVL.

This clonotype showed up just once. This chain connects TRBV20-1 to TRBJ1-5; D possibly corresponds to TRBD1 (5 bases). The CDR3 sequence is 15 residues long. V was pared by 5 bases and J by 2 bases, with 16 bases between. In germline, CDR1 is DFQATT, CDR2 SNEGSKA (reference sequence). Here the CDR3 reads CSAQPRGGGNQPQHF. The CDR3 nucleotides are TGCAGTGCTCAGCCCCGGGGGGGAGGCAATCAGCCCCAGCATTTT.

The gene calls are TRBV10-3 and TRBJ2-7; 8 bases agree with TRBD1. This CDR3 has 13 residues. The V gene end was trimmed by 6 bases and the J gene end by 0 bases; junction bases not matched to a gene: 1. Germline V CDR1 and CDR2: ENHRY, SYGVKD. CDR3 sequence (DNA): TGTGCCATCAGAGGGACAGGCTCCTACGAGCAGTACTTC. Translation gives CAIRGTGSYEQYF.

This chain connects TRBV15 to TRBJ1-1, with no clear D. Germline CDR1 is LNHNV and CDR2 is YYDKDF (reference sequence). The CDR3 extends over 13 amino acids. V lost 5 bases and J 1 base, leaving 8 bases between the germline ends. The CDR3, as DNA: TGTGCCACCAGCGCACGGGGGAACACTGAAGCTTTCTTT. Residues: CATSARGNTEAFF.

This clonotype came up a few times. V usage is TRBV5-1 and J usage is TRBJ2-7; a weak D match, TRBD2 (6 bases). The V end lost 5 bases, the J end lost 2 bases, and 17 bases lay between the germline ends. CDR1 SGHRS and CDR2 YFSETQ come from the germline V gene. The CDR3 is made up of 15 amino acids. The CDR3 loop reads CASSLGGVGTYEQYF. The DNA for the CDR3 is TGCGCCAGCAGTCTCGGCGGGGTGGGAACCTACGAGCAGTACTTC.

The rearrangement uses TRBV6-1 and TRBJ2-1; 7 bases match TRBD2. The CDR3 is made up of 17 amino acids. Germline V gene data show CDR1 as MNHNS and CDR2 as SASEGT. Trimming removed 7 bases from V and 0 bases from J; junction bases left unmatched: 12. CDR3: CASTTSRRGSSYNEQFF. The CDR3 region has the DNA TGTGCCAGCACCACGAGCAGGCGGGGGAGCTCCTACAATGAGCAGTTCTTC.

Turning to this clonotype: A read error may be the cause here, since a much bigger clone is one base away. V usage is TRBV2 and J usage is TRBJ2-2, with D unresolved. Germline V gene sequence: CDR1 SNHLY, CDR2 FYNNEI. The CDR3 covers 14 residues. The germline V and J ends were trimmed by 3 bases and 4 bases, with 9 bases remaining between them. In DNA, the CDR3 is TGTGCCAGCAGTGAGCTACAGAGCACCGGGGAGCTGTTTTTT. The encoded protein is CASSELQSTGELFF.

This clonotype has more than one count but fewer than ten. This chain uses TRBV24-1 with TRBJ2-2, with TRBD1 as a possible D gene (5 bases). Germline CDR1 reads KGHDR; CDR2 reads SFDVKD. CDR3 size: 16 residues. Trimming removed 3 bases from V and 1 base from J, with 11 bases in between. CDR3 sequence: CATSDPTARNTGELFF. The CDR3 DNA is TGTGCCACCAGTGATCCGACAGCGCGGAACACCGGGGAGCTGTTTTTT.

This clonotype has a handful of counts. A much larger clone differs from this one at a single base, so this may be a read error. CDR3 loop: CASSLEGQTYEQYF. For the CDR3, the DNA is TGCGCCAGCAGCTTGGAGGGACAGACCTACGAGCAGTACTTC. The V gene is TRBV5-1, the J gene TRBJ2-7; the match to TRBD1 covers 7 bases. The CDR3 is 14 amino acids. CDR1 is SGHRS, CDR2 YFSETQ, per germline. The junction had 2 bases not matched to a gene; V was cut back by 0 bases and J by 2 bases.

In the case of this clonotype: One end of the junction fails to match germline, which may point to a read error. The chain has TRBV30 and TRBJ2-5; 7 bases align to TRBD1. Germline-derived CDR1 and CDR2 are GTSNPN and SVGIG (reference sequence). The CDR3 runs to 13 residues. The CDR3 DNA reads TGTGCCTGGAGTGCAACAGGGGAAGAGACCCTGTACTTC. This sequence encodes CAWSATGEETLYF.

This clonotype has a handful of counts. Germline and junction disagree at one end, which may indicate a read error. V and J are TRBV20-1 and TRBJ1-1; 7 nucleotides line up with TRBD1. Germline-derived CDR1 and CDR2 are DFQATT and SNEGSKA (reference sequence). The CDR3 is 16 amino acids. The CDR3 sequence is CGARVLKQGYDTEAFF. The DNA for the CDR3 is TGCGGTGCTAGAGTATTAAAACAGGGGTACGACACTGAAGCTTTCTTT.

The V gene is TRBV6-1, the J gene TRBJ2-7; TRBD2 matches 10 bases. The CDR3 has 12 amino acids. With V trimmed by 6 bases and J by 11 bases, 7 bases remained unmatched. The germline V gene has CDR1 MNHNS and CDR2 SASEGT. CDR3 coding DNA: TGTGCCAGCAGGAAAACCGGGACTAGCGAGTACTTC. This sequence encodes CASRKTGTSEYF.

The rearrangement joins TRBV6-5 to TRBJ2-6; 9 bases are shared with TRBD1. The CDR3 contains 18 residues. From germline, CDR1 is MNHEY and CDR2 SVGAGI. V lost 0 bases to trimming and J lost 4 bases; unmatched junction nucleotides: 7. The CDR3 DNA is TGTGCCAGCAGTTACTCGATGGGACAGGGATCCGGGGCCAACGTCCTGACTTTC. It encodes CASSYSMGQGSGANVLTF.

This chain links TRBV7-9 with TRBJ2-1, with D possibly being TRBD1 (6 bases). CDR3 size: 15 residues. Per the germline V gene, CDR1 is SEHNR and CDR2 is FQNEAQ (reference sequence). The V and J ends lost 5 bases and 5 bases respectively, with 16 bases between them. The DNA for the CDR3 is TGTGCCAGCAGCCAGCTACAGGGATACAACAATGAGCAGTTCTTC. Translated, it gives CASSQLQGYNNEQFF.

This clonotype is a singleton in its sample. The chain links TRBV6-1 to TRBJ2-1; the D is unclear. This CDR3 is 11 amino acids long. Germline CDR1 reads MNHNS; CDR2 reads SASEGT. V lost 3 bases and J 15 bases, leaving 12 bases between the germline ends. CDR3 protein: CASSDDLVGFF. The CDR3 region has the DNA TGTGCCAGCAGTGACGACTTGGTGGGGTTCTTC.

This clonotype was observed at least ten times. The V call is TRBV28, the J call TRBJ2-7; D is possibly TRBD1 (5 bases). The CDR3 consists of 14 residues. With 3 bases removed from V and 2 bases from J, the gap between germline ends came to 11 bases. Germline CDR1 reads MDHEN; CDR2 reads SYDVKM. Here the CDR3 reads CASSLPRVPYEQYF. The CDR3 bases are TGTGCCAGCAGTTTGCCCAGGGTTCCCTACGAGCAGTACTTC. The full variable domain, with the rest looked up from reference TRBV28 and TRBJ2-7, is DVKVTQSSRYLVKRTGEKVFLECVQDMDHENMFWYRQDPGLGLRLIYFSYDVKMKEKGDIPEGYSVSREKKERFSLILESASTNQTSMYLCASSLPRVPYEQYFGPGTRLTVT.

This clonotype was counted at least ten times. The gene calls are TRBV20-1 and TRBJ2-1; D is ambiguous. The V gene lost 6 bases and the J gene lost 0 bases, with 12 bases spanning the gap. Germline values: CDR1 DFQATT, CDR2 SNEGSKA (reference sequence). CDR3 length: 14 amino acids. The CDR3 sequence: CSATQLTSYNEQFF. The CDR3 nucleotides are TGCAGTGCCACTCAGTTGACCTCCTACAATGAGCAGTTCTTC.

This clonotype was observed a few times. The chain couples TRBV15 to TRBJ1-1; a weak D match, TRBD1 (6 bases). This CDR3 is 14 amino acids long. Germline assignment: CDR1 LNHNV and CDR2 YYDKDF (reference sequence). Trimming took 0 bases from V and 5 from J, leaving 10 bases between them. The CDR3 region has the DNA TGTGCCACCAGCAGAGAGGGGACATCTACTGAAGCTTTCTTT. It codes for CATSREGTSTEAFF.

The genes are TRBV19 and TRBJ2-5; D may be TRBD2 (5 bases). The CDR3 runs 15 residues. Trimming took 5 bases from V and 2 from J, leaving 15 bases between them. The germline gives CDR1 LNHDA, CDR2 SQIVND (reference sequence). The CDR3 coding sequence is TGTGCCAGTAGTCTGGGAGTACAAAGTCAAGAGACCCAGTACTTC. Amino acid sequence: CASSLGVQSQETQYF.

This clonotype was counted only a few times. This rearrangement joins TRBV6-2 or TRBV6-3 to TRBJ2-7; a possible D gene is TRBD1 (6 bases). CDR1 and CDR2 (germline): MNHEY, SVGEGT. The CDR3 loop spans 13 amino acids. Trimming stripped 5 bases from V and 2 bases from J, with 10 bases between. DNA of the CDR3: TGTGCCAGCAGTCACAGGACAGCCTACGAGCAGTACTTC. The encoded protein is CASSHRTAYEQYF.

Ten or more counts support this clonotype. V gene TRBV2 combines with J gene TRBJ1-2; D not certain. Germline V gene data show CDR1 as SNHLY and CDR2 as FYNNEI. This CDR3 spans 13 amino acids. V was cut by 7 bases and J by 6 bases, with 15 bases left in between. The CDR3 nucleotides are TGTGCCAGCACCCGGACGGACTCGGATGGCTACACCTTC. Amino acid sequence: CASTRTDSDGYTF.

This clonotype was seen a handful of times. The CDR3 protein is CASSGDYLETQYF. The DNA for the CDR3 is TGTGCCAGCAGTGGGGACTATCTGGAGACCCAGTACTTC. V gene TRBV6-1 combines with J gene TRBJ2-5; 7 bases agree with TRBD2. Germline V gives CDR1 MNHNS, CDR2 SASEGT. J was trimmed by 5 bases and V by 4 bases; bases with no gene match: 4. The CDR3 totals 13 residues.

This clonotype was observed many times. An end of the junction does not agree with germline; a read error may underlie this. The genes are TRBV2 and TRBJ2-5, with unresolved D. There are 12 residues in the CDR3. Germline CDR1 SNHLY, CDR2 FYNNEI. The CDR3 region has the DNA TGTGCCAGCAGGGCAGACCAAGGGACCCAGTACTTC. This gives the protein CASRADQGTQYF.

This clonotype was found a few times. The chain uses TRBV7-2 and TRBJ2-5; D call uncertain. V was cut by 3 bases and J by 4 bases, with 15 bases left in between. The CDR3 is 15 residues long. CDR1 SGHTA and CDR2 FQGNSA come from the germline V gene. The CDR3 nucleotides read TGTGCCAGCAGCTTCATCGCGTCTCTCCGAGAGACCCAGTACTTC. It is translated as CASSFIASLRETQYF. Complete variable domain (other parts from reference TRBV7-2 and TRBJ2-5): GAGVSQSPSNKVTEKGKDVELRCDPISGHTALYWYRQSLGQGLEFLIYFQGNSAPDKSGLPSDRFSAERTGGSVSTLTIQRTQQEDSAVYLCASSFIASLRETQYFGPGTRLLVL.

The rearrangement joins TRBV5-1 to TRBJ2-7; TRBD1 agrees at 7 bases. Germline trimming cut 0 bases from V and 6 bases from J; bases unmatched to any gene: 6. In germline, CDR1 is SGHRS, CDR2 YFSETQ. This CDR3 is built from 14 residues. The CDR3 DNA reads TGCGCCAGCAGCTTGGCAGGGGGTTCTACCGAGCAGTACTTC. This translates into CASSLAGGSTEQYF.